These 30 T cell receptor beta chains were all obtained from the same sample, sequenced in a study of cytomegalovirus exposure and HLA in healthy donors. Primers: 60 Vbeta forward and 13 Jbeta reverse. Here immunoSEQ multiplex PCR was the method, and the copy in TCRdb shows in-frame clones only, minus some. The sample contains more than 85,000 clones, 65% to 80% of which appear only once. The sequenced material came from PBMCs. These receptors all come from a man aged 25-40 years in good health and CMV-seropositive.

V is TRBV19 and J is TRBJ2-1; 13 bases align to TRBD2. The CDR3 covers 16 residues. Germline CDR1 and CDR2: LNHDA and SQIVND (reference sequence). J gave up 4 bases and V 5 bases, and 5 bases lay outside the gene matches. The DNA for the CDR3 is TGTGCCAGTAGTTCGACTAGCGGGGGGTTTTACAATGAGCAGTTCTTC. Residues: CASSSTSGGFYNEQFF.

This clone was observed a few times. The rearrangement joins TRBV29-1 to TRBJ1-5; D gene uncertain. Germline assignment: CDR1 SQVTM and CDR2 ANQGSEA. CDR3 length: 19 amino acids. Trimming stripped 6 bases from V and 1 base from J, with 28 bases between. The CDR3 is CSVPEEFRELKVSNQPQHF. DNA for the CDR3: TGCAGCGTCCCTGAGGAATTTCGCGAGTTAAAGGTAAGCAATCAGCCCCAGCATTTT.

The table lists this clone with a count of one. The gene calls are TRBV7-3 and TRBJ2-7; D is perhaps TRBD1 (6 bases). The V gene's germline CDR1 is SGHTA and CDR2 FQGTGA. V was pared by 2 bases and J by 5 bases, with 16 bases between. The CDR3 totals 15 residues. DNA for the CDR3: TGTGCCAGCAGCTTATGGGCCACAGGGTTGGACGAGCAGTACTTC. Protein product: CASSLWATGLDEQYF. Combining the CDR3 with reference TRBV7-3 and TRBJ2-7 gives the whole variable domain GAGVSQTPSNKVTEKGKYVELRCDPISGHTALYWYRQSLGQGPEFLIYFQGTGAADDSGLPNDRFFAVRPEGSVSTLKIQRTERGDSAVYLCASSLWATGLDEQYFGPGTRLTVT.

CDR3 sequence: CSAALGNQPQHF. CDR3 in DNA: TGCAGCGCCGCGCTAGGTAATCAGCCCCAGCATTTT. The chain has TRBV29-1 and TRBJ1-5; D gene uncertain. The V gene's germline CDR1 is SQVTM and CDR2 ANQGSEA. Between the trimmed V and J ends, which lost 7 bases and 4 bases, there was a span of 11 bases. The CDR3 contains 12 residues. Full variable domain (rest looked up from reference TRBV29-1 and TRBJ1-5): SAVISQKPSRDICQRGTSLTIQCQVDSQVTMMFWYRQQPGQSLTLIATANQGSEATYESGFVIDKFPISRPNLTFSTLTVSNMSPEDSSIYLCSAALGNQPQHFGDGTRLSIL.

V gene TRBV2 combines with J gene TRBJ2-3; perhaps TRBD1 as D (6 bases). Looked up from germline, CDR1 is SNHLY and CDR2 is FYNNEI. Trimming took off 6 bases at V and 0 bases at J, with 10 bases between the two ends. The CDR3 runs to 14 residues. CDR3 sequence: CASRPGHSTDTQYF. The CDR3 DNA reads as TGTGCCAGCAGACCGGGACACAGCACAGATACGCAGTATTTT.

This chain links TRBV7-8 with TRBJ2-3; TRBD2 agrees at 10 bases. This CDR3 is built from 16 residues. In germline, CDR1 is SGHVS, CDR2 FQNEAQ. Germline trimming cut 1 base from V and 4 bases from J; bases unmatched to any gene: 5. DNA of the CDR3: TGTGCCAGCAGCTTAGATGTAGCGGGGGGCCCAGATACGCAGTATTTT. This translates into CASSLDVAGGPDTQYF.

The gene calls are TRBV30 and TRBJ2-1, with TRBD2 as a possible D gene (5 bases). Germline V gives CDR1 GTSNPN, CDR2 SVGIG (reference sequence). Trimming removed 3 bases at V and 4 bases at J, with 13 bases between. CDR3 length: 14 residues. DNA for the CDR3: TGTGCCTGGAGCACGGTGGGGAGTTACAATGAGCAGTTCTTC. Its translation is CAWSTVGSYNEQFF. Full variable domain (rest looked up from reference TRBV30 and TRBJ2-1): SQTIHQWPATLVQPVGSPLSLECTVEGTSNPNLYWYRQAAGRGLQLLFYSVGIGQISSEVPQNLSASRPQDRQFILSSKKLLLSDSGFYLCAWSTVGSYNEQFFGPGTRLTVL.

As regards this clone: Different DNA sequences within this sample yield the same CDR3. V and J are TRBV2 and TRBJ2-5; D is undetermined. Trimming took 1 base from V and 1 from J, leaving 4 bases between them. This CDR3 is 13 amino acids long. Germline V gene lookup returns CDR1 SNHLY and CDR2 FYNNEI. CDR3 loop: CASSEDSQETQYF. The CDR3 bases are TGTGCCAGCAGTGAAGACAGCCAAGAGACCCAGTACTTC.

The V gene is TRBV9, the J gene TRBJ2-7, with 8 bases fitting TRBD2. The CDR3 is 15 amino acids. With 1 base clipped from V and 5 bases from J, the junction kept 8 bases outside the gene matches. Germline CDR1 SGDLS, CDR2 YYNGEE. The CDR3 DNA reads as TGTGCCAGCAGCGTATCAAGCGGGGGTGTCGACGAGCAGTACTTC. It encodes CASSVSSGGVDEQYF.

The genes are TRBV6-1 and TRBJ1-1, with D possibly TRBD1 on 6 matching bases. The CDR3 spans 14 residues. Per germline, CDR1 MNHNS and CDR2 SASEGT. V gave up 1 base and J gave up 7 bases, with 13 bases separating them. The CDR3 DNA follows: TGTGCCAGCAGTGAAGGGGGGGGGCGCGGTGAAGCTTTCTTT. As protein: CASSEGGGRGEAFF.

J is TRBJ2-5 and V is TRBV6-5, with D possibly matching TRBD2 (7 bases). Germline-derived CDR1 and CDR2 are MNHEY and SVGAGI. V was cut by 5 bases and J by 4 bases, with 14 bases left in between. CDR3 size: 14 residues. The CDR3 is CASSERRGAETQYF. The CDR3, as DNA: TGTGCCAGCAGTGAACGCCGGGGGGCAGAGACCCAGTACTTC.

The rearrangement joins TRBV20-1 to TRBJ2-3, with a weak D call TRBD2 (6 bases). Germline V gene lookup returns CDR1 DFQATT and CDR2 SNEGSKA (reference sequence). The V end was cut by 2 bases, the J end by 6 bases, with 6 bases between. The CDR3 contains 11 residues. CDR3 loop: CSARRGDTQYF. In nucleotides, the CDR3 is TGCAGTGCTAGACGGGGGGATACGCAGTATTTT.

The chain joins TRBV28 to TRBJ1-1; D may be TRBD1 (6 bases). Germline V gene sequence: CDR1 MDHEN, CDR2 SYDVKM. Trimming cost V 3 bases and J 1 base, with 12 bases left between them. This CDR3 has 15 amino acids. The CDR3 nucleotides read TGTGCCAGCAGTTTTAACCCGGGACAGAACACTGAAGCTTTCTTT. It specifies CASSFNPGQNTEAFF.

V gene TRBV29-1 combines with J gene TRBJ2-1; no reliable D call. Germline CDR1 SQVTM, CDR2 ANQGSEA. V was cut by 2 bases and J by 9 bases, with 11 bases left in between. This CDR3 region has 12 residues. CDR3 DNA: TGCAGCGTTGAAAGCATACCGGGTGAGCAGTTCTTC. Translating it yields CSVESIPGEQFF.

V usage is TRBV27 and J usage is TRBJ2-7; TRBD1 aligns across 12 bases. The CDR3 contains 14 residues. Germline lookup yields CDR1 MNHEY and CDR2 SMNVEV (reference sequence). The ends lost 6 bases at V and 7 bases at J; junction bases unmatched: 7. This CDR3 reads CASRGGQGAREQYF. The CDR3 coding sequence is TGTGCCAGCAGGGGGGGACAGGGGGCGCGGGAGCAGTACTTC.

This sequence joins TRBV19 and TRBJ2-7; 7 nucleotides line up with TRBD1. V lost 6 bases, J lost 0 bases, and 2 bases stayed unmatched. The CDR3 has 13 residues. Germline CDR1 is LNHDA and CDR2 is SQIVND (reference sequence). The CDR3 protein is CASSRDSSYEQYF. The CDR3 nucleotides read TGTGCCAGTAGCCGGGACAGCTCCTACGAGCAGTACTTC.

In its sample, this clone was seen a few times. The genes are TRBV5-1 and TRBJ2-2, with D perhaps TRBD1 (6 bases). Trimming left V 7 bases short and J 1 base short, with 11 bases between. The CDR3 totals 14 residues. Germline V CDR1 and CDR2: SGHRS, YFSETQ. In DNA, the CDR3 is TGCGCCAGCTCGATGGGACAGAACACCGGGGAGCTGTTTTTT. It is translated as CASSMGQNTGELFF.

The gene calls are TRBV28 and TRBJ2-1; the D gene is possibly TRBD2 (5 bases). V was clipped by 2 bases and J by 7 bases, with 9 bases between them. The CDR3 is 13 amino acids. CDR1 and CDR2 from the germline V gene are MDHEN and SYDVKM. The CDR3 sequence: CASSLPGFNEQFF. The CDR3 DNA reads TGTGCCAGCAGTTTACCGGGGTTTAATGAGCAGTTCTTC.

The chain uses TRBV30 and TRBJ2-5; D may be TRBD2 (5 bases). The germline V gene has CDR1 GTSNPN and CDR2 SVGIG (reference sequence). The CDR3 consists of 14 residues. Trimming removed 0 bases at V and 5 bases at J, with 13 bases between. The CDR3 bases are TGTGCCTGGAGTGTACTCGGGATAGGGGAGACCCAGTACTTC. Protein product: CAWSVLGIGETQYF.

V is TRBV4-1 and J is TRBJ1-1; the D is unclear. Trimming left V 2 bases short and J 2 bases short, with 6 bases between. This CDR3 is 13 amino acids long. Germline CDR1 reads MGHRA; CDR2 reads YSYEKL. CDR3 sequence (DNA): TGCGCCAGCAGCCAAAGCGGTAACACTGAAGCTTTCTTT. It encodes CASSQSGNTEAFF.

The rearrangement uses TRBV9 and TRBJ1-6, with TRBD1 matching over 9 bases. After removal of 2 bases from V and 8 bases from J, the junction contained 2 bases not matched to a gene. Germline CDR1 and CDR2: SGDLS and YYNGEE. This CDR3 spans 14 amino acids. The chain's CDR3 is CASSVGQGHSPLHF. The CDR3 DNA sequence: TGTGCCAGCAGCGTGGGACAGGGTCATTCACCCCTCCACTTT.

V is TRBV7-8 and J is TRBJ2-5, with D perhaps matching TRBD1 (5 bases). The DNA matches TRBJ2-7 better at its end, which makes the J call doubtful. Germline loops: CDR1 SGHVS, CDR2 FQNEAQ. This CDR3 is built from 14 residues. The CDR3 coding sequence is TGTGCCAGCAGTTCCAGGGTCAGCACCTACGAGCAGTACTTC. Translating gives CASSSRVSTYEQYF.

The chain uses TRBV5-1 and TRBJ1-1, with D hard to call. Between the trimmed V and J ends, which lost 0 bases and 11 bases, there was a span of 11 bases. The CDR3 runs to 12 residues. Germline CDR1 and CDR2: SGHRS and YFSETQ. CDR3 protein: CASSLGGEQAFF. The CDR3 region has the DNA TGCGCCAGCAGCTTGGGGGGAGAACAGGCTTTCTTT.

V usage is TRBV25-1 and J usage is TRBJ1-1; D uncertain. V was shortened by 3 bases and J by 0 bases, with 2 bases between the two germline ends. The CDR3 has 12 amino acids. Per germline, CDR1 MGHDK and CDR2 SYGVNS. CDR3 in DNA: TGTGCCAGCAGTGACATGAACACTGAAGCTTTCTTT. It translates to CASSDMNTEAFF.

The chain joins TRBV11-2 to TRBJ1-1, with 9 bases that match TRBD1. Trimming at V came to 4 bases and at J to 7 bases, leaving 1 base not matched to a gene. Germline V gene data show CDR1 as SGHAT and CDR2 as FQNNGV. The length of the CDR3 is 12 residues. The CDR3 protein is CASSSGQGEAFF. CDR3 DNA: TGTGCCAGCAGCTCGGGACAGGGTGAAGCTTTCTTT.

V and J are TRBV7-2 and TRBJ1-4; a possible D gene is TRBD1 (6 bases). Germline V gene data show CDR1 as SGHTA and CDR2 as FQGNSA. Trimming took off 5 bases at V and 1 base at J, with 11 bases between the two ends. The CDR3 sequence is 15 residues long. The DNA of the CDR3 is TGTGCCAGCAGCGGAGGGGGGGGAACTAATGAAAAACTGTTTTTT. Its protein product is CASSGGGGTNEKLFF. Variable domain in full (rest from reference TRBV7-2 and TRBJ1-4): GAGVSQSPSNKVTEKGKDVELRCDPISGHTALYWYRQSLGQGLEFLIYFQGNSAPDKSGLPSDRFSAERTGGSVSTLTIQRTQQEDSAVYLCASSGGGGTNEKLFFGSGTQLSVL.

This chain links TRBV4-3 with TRBJ2-2; 11 positions agree with TRBD1. Per the germline V gene, CDR1 is LGHNA and CDR2 is YSLEER. Trimming took 3 bases from V and 4 from J; bases not matched to a gene: 4. The CDR3 loop spans 16 amino acids. The DNA of the CDR3 is TGCGCCAGCAGCCATGGACAGGGGGCATTCACCGGGGAGCTGTTTTTT. Translating it yields CASSHGQGAFTGELFF.

The genes are TRBV6-1 and TRBJ2-2; the match to TRBD1 covers 7 bases. CDR3 length: 13 residues. Germline values: CDR1 MNHNS, CDR2 SASEGT. After removal of 4 bases from V and 7 bases from J, the junction contained 3 bases not matched to a gene. The CDR3 DNA sequence: TGTGCCAGCAGTGCCGACAGGGACGGGGAGCTGTTTTTT. It encodes CASSADRDGELFF.

The J gene is TRBJ2-1, the V gene TRBV5-1; D remains unclear. Germline V gives CDR1 SGHRS, CDR2 YFSETQ. The CDR3 extends over 13 amino acids. With 3 bases removed from V and 5 bases from J, the gap between germline ends came to 9 bases. The CDR3 region is CASSSRVDNEQFF. In nucleotides, the CDR3 is TGCGCCAGCAGCTCCCGCGTAGACAATGAGCAGTTCTTC. Full variable domain (missing parts from reference TRBV5-1 and TRBJ2-1): KAGVTQTPRYLIKTRGQQVTLSCSPISGHRSVSWYQQTPGQGLQFLFEYFSETQRNKGNFPGRFSGRQFSNSRSEMNVSTLELGDSALYLCASSSRVDNEQFFGPGTRLTVL.

The genes are TRBV28 and TRBJ1-2; D is unclear. Trimming stripped 5 bases from V and 6 bases from J, with 22 bases between. Germline-derived CDR1 and CDR2 are MDHEN and SYDVKM. This CDR3 contains 16 residues. As DNA, the CDR3 is TGTGCCAGCAGTCCACTACCCGGGTCATCAGCCGATGGCTACACCTTC. Translating gives CASSPLPGSSADGYTF.